This entry concerns a single T cell receptor (beta chain). The antigen is unknown. The PCR employed 60 Vbeta primers together with 13 Jbeta primers. Profiled with immunoSEQ multiplex PCR; TCRdb holds only in-frame clones, not every one. Among 75,000 to 90,000 clones listed, 65% to 85% were seen once. The data stem from a study of cytomegalovirus exposure and HLA in healthy donors. Overall study findings and caveats: TCR beta V- and J-gene trimming was later associated with a missense DCLRE1C variant. In a later analysis, most CMV-associated TCR beta chains appeared HLA-restricted. Information on immune exposure was restricted to one variable (CMV serostatus).

V shed 0 bases and J 6 bases; nucleotides not matched to a gene: 7. This CDR3 has 15 amino acids. The germline V gene has CDR1 SGDLS and CDR2 YYNGEE. All donors participated as healthy donors of bone marrow. Sequenced material: PBMCs. V and J are TRBV9 and TRBJ1-1; TRBD1 matches 8 bases. The TCR comes from a man aged 50 or older in good health and CMV-seronegative. The CDR3 region has the DNA TGTGCCAGCAGCGTAGGAGCAGGGGGCGGACCTGAAGCTTTCTTT. This encodes CASSVGAGGGPEAFF.